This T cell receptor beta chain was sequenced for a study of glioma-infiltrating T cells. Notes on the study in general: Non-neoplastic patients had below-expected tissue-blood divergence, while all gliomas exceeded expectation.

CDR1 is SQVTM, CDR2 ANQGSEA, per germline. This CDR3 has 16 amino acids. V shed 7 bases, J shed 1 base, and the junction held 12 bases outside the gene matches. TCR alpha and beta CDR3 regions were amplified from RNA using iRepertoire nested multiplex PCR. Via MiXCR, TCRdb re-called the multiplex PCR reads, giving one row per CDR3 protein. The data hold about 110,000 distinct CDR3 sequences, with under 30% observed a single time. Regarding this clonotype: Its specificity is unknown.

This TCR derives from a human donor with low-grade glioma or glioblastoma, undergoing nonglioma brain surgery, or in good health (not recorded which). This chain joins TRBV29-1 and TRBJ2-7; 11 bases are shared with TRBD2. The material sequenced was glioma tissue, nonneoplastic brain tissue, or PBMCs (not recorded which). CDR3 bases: TGCAGCGCTGGTGGGACTAGCGGAAAGGTTTCCTACGAGCAGTACTTC. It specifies CSAGGTSGKVSYEQYF.